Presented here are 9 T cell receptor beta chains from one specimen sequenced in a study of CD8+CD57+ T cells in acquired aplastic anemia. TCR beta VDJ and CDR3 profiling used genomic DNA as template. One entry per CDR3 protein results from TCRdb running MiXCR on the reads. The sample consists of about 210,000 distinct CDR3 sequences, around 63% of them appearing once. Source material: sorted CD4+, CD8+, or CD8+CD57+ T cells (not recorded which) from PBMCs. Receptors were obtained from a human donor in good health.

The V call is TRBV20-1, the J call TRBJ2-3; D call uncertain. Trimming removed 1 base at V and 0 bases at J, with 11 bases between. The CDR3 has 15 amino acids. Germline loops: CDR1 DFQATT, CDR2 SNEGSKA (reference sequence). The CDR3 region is CSARVGSRSTDTQYF. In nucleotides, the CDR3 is TGCAGTGCTAGAGTAGGTAGCAGAAGCACAGATACGCAGTATTTT.

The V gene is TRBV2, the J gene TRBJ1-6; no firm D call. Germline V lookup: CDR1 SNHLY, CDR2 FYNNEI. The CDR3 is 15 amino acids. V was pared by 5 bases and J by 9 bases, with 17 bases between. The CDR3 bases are TGTGCCAGCAGTCAAGAGGCCAATAATGGTTCACCCCTCCACTTT. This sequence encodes CASSQEANNGSPLHF. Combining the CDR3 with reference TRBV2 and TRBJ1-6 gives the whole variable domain EPEVTQTPSHQVTQMGQEVILRCVPISNHLYFYWYRQILGQKVEFLVSFYNNEISEKSEIFDDQFSVERPDGSNFTLKIRSTKLEDSAMYFCASSQEANNGSPLHFGNGTRLTVT.

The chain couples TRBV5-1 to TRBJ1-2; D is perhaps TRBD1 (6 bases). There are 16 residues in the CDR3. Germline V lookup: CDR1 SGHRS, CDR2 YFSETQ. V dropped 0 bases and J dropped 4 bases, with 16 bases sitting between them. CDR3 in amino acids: CASSLEDSRLAYGYTF. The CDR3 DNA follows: TGCGCCAGCAGCTTGGAGGACAGCAGATTAGCCTATGGCTACACCTTC.

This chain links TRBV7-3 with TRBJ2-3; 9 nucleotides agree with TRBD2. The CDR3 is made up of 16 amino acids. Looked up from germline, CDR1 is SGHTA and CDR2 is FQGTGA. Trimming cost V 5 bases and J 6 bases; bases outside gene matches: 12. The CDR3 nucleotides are TGTGCCAGCAGCGCAGGACCAGCGGGAGGAAACGATACGCAGTATTTT. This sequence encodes CASSAGPAGGNDTQYF.

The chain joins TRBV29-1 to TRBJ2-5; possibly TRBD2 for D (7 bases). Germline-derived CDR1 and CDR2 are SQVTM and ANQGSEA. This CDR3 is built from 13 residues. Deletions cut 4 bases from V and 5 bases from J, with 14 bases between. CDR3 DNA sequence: TGCAGCGTTGGGGGGAGGGGGTTGGAGACCCAGTACTTC. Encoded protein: CSVGGRGLETQYF.

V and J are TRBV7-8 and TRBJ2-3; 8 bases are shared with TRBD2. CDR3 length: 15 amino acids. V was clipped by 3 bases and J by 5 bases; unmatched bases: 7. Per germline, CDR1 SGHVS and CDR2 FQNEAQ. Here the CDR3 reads CASSLELAGRDTQYF. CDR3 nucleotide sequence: TGTGCCAGCAGCTTGGAGTTAGCGGGGAGAGATACGCAGTATTTT.

The CDR3 coding sequence is TGCGCCAGCAGCCAAGTTGGAGGCGGCCCCGGGGAGCTGTTTTTT. Translated: CASSQVGGGPGELFF. This chain links TRBV4-1 with TRBJ2-2, with a weak D call TRBD2 (5 bases). CDR1 and CDR2 from the germline V gene are MGHRA and YSYEKL. The CDR3 loop spans 15 amino acids. Trimming pared 1 base from V and 6 bases from J, leaving 12 bases between.

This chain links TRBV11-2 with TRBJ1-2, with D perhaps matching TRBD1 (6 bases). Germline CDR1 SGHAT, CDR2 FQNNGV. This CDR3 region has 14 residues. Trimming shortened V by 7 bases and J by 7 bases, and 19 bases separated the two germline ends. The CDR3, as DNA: TGTGCCAGCACGCGGGACACACGAGTTTCTGGCTACACCTTC. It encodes CASTRDTRVSGYTF.

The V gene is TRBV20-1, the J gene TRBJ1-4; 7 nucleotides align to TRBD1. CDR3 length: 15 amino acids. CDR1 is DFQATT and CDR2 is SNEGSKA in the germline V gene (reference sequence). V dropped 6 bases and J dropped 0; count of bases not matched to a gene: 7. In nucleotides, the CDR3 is TGCAGTGCCAGGGACAGCGCATCAACTAATGAAAAACTGTTTTTT. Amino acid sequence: CSARDSASTNEKLFF.